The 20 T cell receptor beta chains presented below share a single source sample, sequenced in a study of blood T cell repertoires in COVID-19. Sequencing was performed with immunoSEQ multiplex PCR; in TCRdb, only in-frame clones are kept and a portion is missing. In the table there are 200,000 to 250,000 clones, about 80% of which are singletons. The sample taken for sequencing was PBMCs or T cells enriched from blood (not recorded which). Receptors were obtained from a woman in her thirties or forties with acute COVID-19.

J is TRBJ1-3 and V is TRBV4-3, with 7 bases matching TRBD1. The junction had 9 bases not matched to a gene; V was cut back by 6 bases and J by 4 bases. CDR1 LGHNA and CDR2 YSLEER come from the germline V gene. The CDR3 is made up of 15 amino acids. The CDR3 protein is CASRARQGSGNTIYF. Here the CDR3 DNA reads TGCGCCAGCAGAGCCCGACAGGGTTCGGGAAACACCATATATTTT.

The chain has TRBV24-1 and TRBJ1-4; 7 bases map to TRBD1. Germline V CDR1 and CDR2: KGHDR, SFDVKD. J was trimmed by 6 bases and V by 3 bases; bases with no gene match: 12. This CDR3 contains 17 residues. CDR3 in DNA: TGTGCCACCAGTGATCCCGCCCGACAGGGAATCGATGAAAAACTGTTTTTT. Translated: CATSDPARQGIDEKLFF.

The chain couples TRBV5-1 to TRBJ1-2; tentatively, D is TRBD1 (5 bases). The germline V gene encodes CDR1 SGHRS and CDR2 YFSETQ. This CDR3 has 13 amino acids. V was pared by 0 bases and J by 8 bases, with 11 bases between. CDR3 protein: CASSLEGAEGYTF. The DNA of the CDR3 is TGCGCCAGCAGCTTGGAAGGGGCGGAGGGCTACACCTTC.

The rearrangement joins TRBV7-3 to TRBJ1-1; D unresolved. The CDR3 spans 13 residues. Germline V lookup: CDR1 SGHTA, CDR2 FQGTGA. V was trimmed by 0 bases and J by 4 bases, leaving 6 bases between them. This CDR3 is CASSLTRLTEAFF. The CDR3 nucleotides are TGTGCCAGCAGCTTAACCCGTCTCACTGAAGCTTTCTTT.

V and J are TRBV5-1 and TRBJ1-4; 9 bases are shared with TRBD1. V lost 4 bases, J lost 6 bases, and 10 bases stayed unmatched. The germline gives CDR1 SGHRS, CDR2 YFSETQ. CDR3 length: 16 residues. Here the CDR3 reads CASSLGGQGDYEKLFF. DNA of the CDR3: TGCGCCAGCAGCCTAGGGGGACAGGGCGACTATGAAAAACTGTTTTTT.

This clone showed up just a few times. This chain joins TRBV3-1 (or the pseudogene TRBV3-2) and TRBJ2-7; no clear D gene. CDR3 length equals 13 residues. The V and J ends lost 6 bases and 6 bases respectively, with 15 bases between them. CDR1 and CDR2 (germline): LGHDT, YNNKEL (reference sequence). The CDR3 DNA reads TGTGCCAGCAGTTCATTCGCGGCATCCGAGCAGTACTTC. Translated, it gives CASSSFAASEQYF.

CDR3 DNA sequence: TGTGCCAGCAGCTTCCCCCATAGCAATCAGCCCCAGCATTTT. It codes for CASSFPHSNQPQHF. The rearrangement joins TRBV7-8 to TRBJ1-5, with no clear D. With 3 bases removed from V and 0 bases from J, the gap between germline ends came to 6 bases. This CDR3 is built from 14 residues. CDR1 and CDR2 (germline): SGHVS, FQNEAQ.

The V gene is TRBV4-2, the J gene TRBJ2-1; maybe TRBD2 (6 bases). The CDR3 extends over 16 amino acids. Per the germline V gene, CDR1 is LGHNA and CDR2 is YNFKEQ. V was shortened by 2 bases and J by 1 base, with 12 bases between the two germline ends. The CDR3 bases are TGTGCCAGCAGCCAACGATACCGGGAGTCCTACAATGAGCAGTTCTTC. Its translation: CASSQRYRESYNEQFF.

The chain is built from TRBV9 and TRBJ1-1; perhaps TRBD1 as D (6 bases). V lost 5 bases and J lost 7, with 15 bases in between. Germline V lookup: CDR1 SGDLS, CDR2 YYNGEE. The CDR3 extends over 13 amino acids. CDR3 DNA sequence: TGTGCCAGCAGAAACAGGGAAGGGGGTGAAGCTTTCTTT. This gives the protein CASRNREGGEAFF.

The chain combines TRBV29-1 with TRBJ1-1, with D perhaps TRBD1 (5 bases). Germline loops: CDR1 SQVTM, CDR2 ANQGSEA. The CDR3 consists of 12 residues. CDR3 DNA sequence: TGCAGGGGGGGTTTTGGTGCCACTGAAGCTTTCTTT. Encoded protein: CRGGFGATEAFF.

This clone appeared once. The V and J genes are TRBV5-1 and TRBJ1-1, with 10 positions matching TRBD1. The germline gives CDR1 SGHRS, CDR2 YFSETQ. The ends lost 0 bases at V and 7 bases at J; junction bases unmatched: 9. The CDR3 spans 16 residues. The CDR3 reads CASSLVGGTGAYEAFF. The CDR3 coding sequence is TGCGCCAGCAGCTTGGTGGGAGGGACAGGGGCCTATGAAGCTTTCTTT.

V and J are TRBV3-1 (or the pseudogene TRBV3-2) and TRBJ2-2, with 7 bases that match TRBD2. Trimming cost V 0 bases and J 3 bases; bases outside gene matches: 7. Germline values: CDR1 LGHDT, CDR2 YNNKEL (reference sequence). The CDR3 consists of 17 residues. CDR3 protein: CASSQEWGGTDTGELFF. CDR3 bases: TGTGCCAGCAGCCAAGAATGGGGGGGTACAGACACCGGGGAGCTGTTTTTT.

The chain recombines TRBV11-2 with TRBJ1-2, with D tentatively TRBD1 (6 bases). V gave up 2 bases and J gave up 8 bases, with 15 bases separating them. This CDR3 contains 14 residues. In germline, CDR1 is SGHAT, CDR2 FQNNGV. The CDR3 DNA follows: TGTGCCAGCAGCTTACGGGACAAAGGTAGAGGCTACACCTTC. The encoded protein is CASSLRDKGRGYTF.

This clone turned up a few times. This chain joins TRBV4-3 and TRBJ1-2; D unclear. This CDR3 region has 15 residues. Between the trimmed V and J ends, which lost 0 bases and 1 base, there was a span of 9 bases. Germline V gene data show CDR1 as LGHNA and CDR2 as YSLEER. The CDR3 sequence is CASSQDSVINYGYTF. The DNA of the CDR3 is TGCGCCAGCAGCCAAGATTCCGTAATTAACTATGGCTACACCTTC.

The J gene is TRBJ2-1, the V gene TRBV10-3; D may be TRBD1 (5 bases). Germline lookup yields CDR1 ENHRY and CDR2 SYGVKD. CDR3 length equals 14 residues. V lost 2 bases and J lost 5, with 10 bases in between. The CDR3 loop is CAISEGLGDNEQFF. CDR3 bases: TGTGCCATCAGTGAGGGGTTAGGGGACAATGAGCAGTTCTTC.

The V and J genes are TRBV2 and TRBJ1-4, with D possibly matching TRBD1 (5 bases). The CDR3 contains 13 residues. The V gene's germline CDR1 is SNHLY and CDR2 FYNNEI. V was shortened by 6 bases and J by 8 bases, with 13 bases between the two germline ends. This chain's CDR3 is CASRDDSAEKLFF. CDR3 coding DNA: TGTGCCAGCAGGGATGACAGTGCCGAAAAACTGTTTTTT.

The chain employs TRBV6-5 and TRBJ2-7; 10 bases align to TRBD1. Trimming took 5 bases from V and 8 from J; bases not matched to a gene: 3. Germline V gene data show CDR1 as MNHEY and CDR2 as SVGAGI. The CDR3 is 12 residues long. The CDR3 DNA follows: TGTGCCAGCAGTCAGGACAGGGGGAAGCAGTACTTC. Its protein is CASSQDRGKQYF.

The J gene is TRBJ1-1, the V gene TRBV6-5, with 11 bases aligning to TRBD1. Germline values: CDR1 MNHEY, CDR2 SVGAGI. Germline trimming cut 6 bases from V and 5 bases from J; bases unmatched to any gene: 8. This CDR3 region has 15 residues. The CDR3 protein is CASSRGDRGFTEAFF. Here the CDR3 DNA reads TGTGCCAGCAGCCGCGGGGACAGGGGGTTTACTGAAGCTTTCTTT.

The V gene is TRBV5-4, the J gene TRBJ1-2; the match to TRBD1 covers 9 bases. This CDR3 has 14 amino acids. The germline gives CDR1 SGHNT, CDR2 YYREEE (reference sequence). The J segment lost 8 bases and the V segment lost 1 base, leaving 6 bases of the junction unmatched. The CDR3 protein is CASSLTGGARGYTF. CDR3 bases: TGTGCCAGCAGCTTGACAGGGGGCGCGAGGGGCTACACCTTC.

CDR3 bases: TGTGCCTGGTCCGGGCTCGATCGGGGCTACGAGCAGTACTTC. Protein sequence: CAWSGLDRGYEQYF. This sequence joins TRBV30 and TRBJ2-7; the D gene is possibly TRBD2 (5 bases). Deletions cut 5 bases from V and 3 bases from J, with 17 bases between. The CDR3 contains 14 residues. Germline CDR1 GTSNPN, CDR2 SVGIG (reference sequence). The full variable domain, rest sourced from reference TRBV30 and TRBJ2-7, is SQTIHQWPATLVQPVGSPLSLECTVEGTSNPNLYWYRQAAGRGLQLLFYSVGIGQISSEVPQNLSASRPQDRQFILSSKKLLLSDSGFYLCAWSGLDRGYEQYFGPGTRLTVT.